A single T cell receptor beta chain is shown here with its context. What it binds is not known. Sequencing was performed with immunoSEQ multiplex PCR; in TCRdb, only in-frame clones are kept and a portion is missing. The sample holds some 180,000 clones, about 89% seen once. Pooling covered second doses at about 4 or about 12 weeks. The germline gives CDR1 SGHTA, CDR2 FQGNSA. The CDR3 sequence is 15 residues long. Trimming removed 1 base at V and 8 bases at J, with 14 bases between. The data originate from a study of T cell responses to AZD1222 COVID-19 vaccine. Whole-study findings and limits: The study found vaccine-associated CD4 TCRs spanning spike, dominant at 160-218 and 743-854. Two AZD1222 doses significantly raised spike-specific TCR breadth and depth over controls. The sample set comprised mostly white British donors with more females, and clonal diversity was possibly underestimated.

The rearrangement joins TRBV7-2 to TRBJ2-2, with D unresolved. The material sequenced was peripheral blood, taken 28 days after the second AZD1222 dose. This receptor was taken from an adult who received the AZD1222 COVID-19 vaccine. The CDR3 DNA reads as TGTGCCAGCAGCTTAGTTAGTGCAGCGTCGGGGGAGCTGTTTTTT. Protein: CASSLVSAASGELFF.